Listed below are T cell receptor beta chains from one sample, sequenced in a study of T-cell memory formation after mild COVID-19. MiXCR, applied by TCRdb to the 5' RACE reads, yields one record per CDR3 protein. The top ten hold around 28% of the sample, which has more than 80,000 distinct CDR3 sequences, approximately 15% seen once. The sequenced sample consisted of PBMCs or a T cell subset sorted from them (not recorded which). The source of these receptors is an adult woman who had mild COVID-19 (a few samples of this study predate the infection). Cell type and time point are not known. The CDR3 runs from the conserved cysteine through the conserved F or W. A D gene is named only where the DNA matches it firmly. Only some rows state a clone size, as once, few, many or a class for expanded clones.

V	D	J	size	CDR3	DNA
TRBV5-1	TRBD1	TRBJ2-7	NA	CASSLGQGVDEQYF	TGCGCCAGCAGCTTGGGACAGGGAGTAGACGAGCAGTACTTC
TRBV10-3	NA	TRBJ2-3	NA	CAISPVTSTDTQYF	TGTGCCATCAGTCCGGTGACTAGCACAGATACGCAGTATTTT
TRBV7-8	NA	TRBJ2-7	NA	CASTASDGTYEQYF	TGTGCCAGCACCGCTTCGGACGGGACCTACGAGCAGTACTTC
TRBV7-2	NA	TRBJ1-2	few	CASSPVRLSDYGYTF	TGTGCCAGCAGCCCCGTCCGCCTGAGTGACTATGGCTACACCTTC
TRBV30	NA	TRBJ2-1	NA	CAWSPPQDGNYNEQFF	TGTGCCTGGAGTCCCCCCCAGGACGGGAATTACAATGAGCAGTTCTTC
TRBV29-1	NA	TRBJ2-1	NA	CSVVHLVDQFF	TGCAGCGTTGTTCACTTAGTTGACCAGTTCTTC
TRBV20-1	NA	TRBJ2-7	few	CSARGLHPVYEQYF	TGCAGTGCTAGAGGACTCCATCCGGTATACGAGCAGTACTTC
TRBV4-3	NA	TRBJ1-1	few	CASSQEGGRWNTEAFF	TGCGCCAGCAGCCAAGAGGGGGGTCGATGGAACACTGAAGCTTTCTTT
TRBV5-8	TRBD2	TRBJ2-1	NA	CASSLGGTSGHNEQFF	TGTGCCAGCAGCTTGGGGGGGACTAGCGGGCACAATGAGCAGTTCTTC
TRBV12-3/TRBV12-4	TRBD2	TRBJ2-7	NA	CASSTSGRVYEQYF	TGTGCCAGCTCGACTAGCGGGAGGGTCTACGAGCAGTACTTC
TRBV4-1	NA	TRBJ1-1	few	CASSQEQELNTEAFF	TGCGCCAGCAGCCAAGAACAGGAATTGAACACTGAAGCTTTCTTT